This T cell receptor beta chain originates from a study of monozygotic twins with inflammatory bowel disease. Study-level findings and limits: Evidence did not back any single strong signal or clonotype linked to IBD. Patient repertoires may have gained variability from differing immunosuppressive treatments. Lower TCRbeta diversity (inverse Simpson) was seen in IBD patients than in healthy co-twins.

This CDR3 is built from 17 residues. Germline CDR1 is KGHSH and CDR2 is LQKENI. A remark on this clonotype: The target antigen is unknown.

TCRdb reprocessed the 5' RACE reads; each CDR3 protein has one entry and no DNA is given. This sample's clone table lists hundreds of thousands of distinct CDR3 sequences. This TCR was sampled from a human donor with ulcerative colitis or Crohn's disease, or a healthy co-twin of an affected twin (not recorded which). This chain connects TRBV18 to TRBJ1-1; the D call from TCRdb, TRBD1, cannot be confirmed without DNA. Source material: blood. CDR3: CASSPFLQTGVDTEAFF.